The rows below give T cell receptor beta chains drawn from one sample of a study of CXCR3-negative and CXCR3-positive naive CD8 T cells. TCRdb re-analyzed the 5' RACE reads; it lists each CDR3 protein once, without DNA. The specimen's table records over 95,000 distinct CDR3 sequences. The sequenced sample was naive CXCR3+ CD8+ T cells from blood. The receptors shown here come from a human donor in good health. Some clones in this sample may be carry-over from other donors' samples. The CDR3 runs from the conserved cysteine through the conserved F or W. Fields, in order: J gene, V gene, CDR3 protein.

j_call: TRBJ2-7
v_call: TRBV12-3/TRBV12-4
cdr3_aa: CASRQGERNEQYF

j_call: TRBJ1-1
v_call: TRBV19
cdr3_aa: CASAPGAGTEAFF

j_call: TRBJ2-1
v_call: TRBV9
cdr3_aa: CASSVEGVNYNEQFF

j_call: TRBJ2-1
v_call: TRBV5-1
cdr3_aa: CASSFYNEQFF

j_call: TRBJ2-5
v_call: TRBV18
cdr3_aa: CASSRDANLRVETQYF

j_call: TRBJ2-5
v_call: TRBV12-3/TRBV12-4
cdr3_aa: CASGTGGGQTQYF

j_call: TRBJ2-1
v_call: TRBV29-1
cdr3_aa: CRIDRGGNEQFF

j_call: TRBJ2-1
v_call: TRBV5-6
cdr3_aa: CASSPPFGEQFF

j_call: TRBJ2-1
v_call: TRBV4-3
cdr3_aa: CASSQDLLNEQFF

j_call: TRBJ2-7
v_call: TRBV19
cdr3_aa: CASSITGTRNLEQYF

j_call: TRBJ1-1
v_call: TRBV27
cdr3_aa: CASSDRTGRRVNTEAFF

j_call: TRBJ2-7
v_call: TRBV7-2
cdr3_aa: CASSLVQAQEQYF

j_call: TRBJ2-7
v_call: TRBV2
cdr3_aa: CASSESPPIISYEQYF

j_call: TRBJ2-5
v_call: TRBV9
cdr3_aa: CASSVDGLAEQETQYF

j_call: TRBJ2-1
v_call: TRBV6-5
cdr3_aa: CASSVASVPSSYNEQFF

j_call: TRBJ2-1
v_call: TRBV7-9
cdr3_aa: CASSLLETPSYNEQFF

j_call: TRBJ2-7
v_call: TRBV28
cdr3_aa: CATSGGRNDRGSYEQYF

j_call: TRBJ2-1
v_call: TRBV5-1
cdr3_aa: CASSLAVTSGVYEQFF

j_call: TRBJ1-4
v_call: TRBV7-8
cdr3_aa: CASSQTGRTSSTNEKLFF

j_call: TRBJ2-1
v_call: TRBV4-1
cdr3_aa: CASSQGQGSYNEQFF

j_call: TRBJ1-1
v_call: TRBV27
cdr3_aa: CASMVQPKNTEAFF

j_call: TRBJ2-7
v_call: TRBV7-2
cdr3_aa: CASSFEWTSGYEQYF

j_call: TRBJ1-5
v_call: TRBV7-6
cdr3_aa: CASSKGPNQPQHF

j_call: TRBJ2-7
v_call: TRBV4-1
cdr3_aa: CASSQVRGSYEQYF

j_call: TRBJ2-3
v_call: TRBV18
cdr3_aa: CASSPSTGTSGRARSTDTQYF

j_call: TRBJ2-3
v_call: TRBV7-6
cdr3_aa: CASSDTGRGEDTDTQYF

j_call: TRBJ2-7
v_call: TRBV29-1
cdr3_aa: CSARGLAGEYEQYF

j_call: TRBJ2-2
v_call: TRBV13
cdr3_aa: CASSVWSGDTGELFF

j_call: TRBJ2-2
v_call: TRBV13
cdr3_aa: CASSFDSYTGELFF

j_call: TRBJ2-3
v_call: TRBV7-8
cdr3_aa: CASSLPTSGASTDTQYF

j_call: TRBJ1-6
v_call: TRBV13
cdr3_aa: CAGSLGRTSRPPLYF

j_call: TRBJ2-7
v_call: TRBV5-6
cdr3_aa: CASSPIAGGAYYEQYF

j_call: TRBJ2-7
v_call: TRBV5-1
cdr3_aa: CASSLAGTEPLF

j_call: TRBJ2-5
v_call: TRBV5-1
cdr3_aa: CASSPGTSGGIQETQYF

j_call: TRBJ2-5
v_call: TRBV9
cdr3_aa: CASSAGGQGAWETQYF

j_call: TRBJ2-7
v_call: TRBV5-1
cdr3_aa: CASSLGVAPTYEQYF